This TCR beta chain was sequenced during a study of T cell repertoires in cytomegalovirus infection. About the research overall: The authors used CMV epitopes that were HLA-C-restricted (recently identified) and HLA-B-restricted (well studied). CMV infection together with matching HLA type was indicated by public TCR beta signatures.

TCRdb used MiXCR to reprocess the reads, holding one entry per CDR3 protein. This sample yields roughly 500,000 distinct CDR3 sequences, of which about 44% are seen a single time; approximately 40% belongs to the top ten. Between the trimmed V and J ends, which lost 5 bases and 3 bases, there was a span of 19 bases. The CDR3 consists of 16 residues. The germline V gene has CDR1 SGHVS and CDR2 FNYEAQ. General study points: HLA-C-restricted CMV-specific TCR beta clonotypes were dominant in the ex vivo response.

With respect to this clonotype: What it binds is not known.

The source material was cultured PBMCs, sampled from culture after CMV antigen stimulation. The gene calls are TRBV7-6 and TRBJ2-5, with a tentative D call TRBD1 (7 bases). This receptor was obtained from a human donor in good health (CMV status not recorded). Some clones in this sample may be carry-over from other donors' samples. CDR3 bases: TGTGCCAGCAGCCCGAGACAGGGCGGGAAGAAAGAGACCCAGTACTTC. This translates into CASSPRQGGKKETQYF.